By share of the sample, the clone carrying this T cell receptor beta chain is medium-sized. No antigen is known for it. This record comes from a study of neoadjuvant anti-PD-1 for oral cavity cancer. Across the study: Non-progressing patients received a fourth nivolumab dose near day 43, then surgery on days 50-56. General study findings and limits: Larger post-treatment preexisting tumor clones tracked with greater tumor shrinkage. With a few patients per group, TCR findings need larger cohorts.

The repertoire was sequenced with immunoSEQ multiplex PCR; TCRdb's copy has only in-frame clones and lacks some. This repertoire shows 10,000 to 15,000 clones, about 60% found once; its top ten account for more than 10%. Patients had HPV-negative, locally advanced oral cavity squamous cell carcinoma. The sequence derives from a person between 35 and 79 years old with oral cavity squamous cell carcinoma. Sample: tumor tissue, taken before nivolumab (anti-PD-1) treatment.

The CDR3 loop reads CASSLGGHLSPYF. The CDR3 nucleotides read TGTGCCAGCAGCTTAGGGGGACACTTAAGCCCGTATTTT. This rearrangement joins TRBV28 to TRBJ2-3; a weak D match, TRBD1 (6 bases). The length of the CDR3 is 13 residues. The V end was cut by 6 bases, the J end by 14 bases, with 21 bases between. Germline CDR1 is MDHEN and CDR2 is SYDVKM.